The source of this T cell receptor beta chain is a study of read filtering for tumor transcriptome and immune sequencing. Study at large: After DNase treatment, RNA was made into whole-transcriptome libraries. Notes on the study in general: IR-seq and RNA-seq agreed better without single-read clonotypes.

Trimming took off 5 bases at V and 4 bases at J, with 21 bases between the two ends. The CDR3 extends over 17 amino acids. Germline V gene data show CDR1 as SGHAT and CDR2 as FQNNGV. Sampling of bone marrow took place during active disease in every patient. This library used around 0.4 ug RNA and molecular barcoded adaptors spanning alpha/delta and beta/gamma chains. TCRdb re-analysed the reads in MiXCR, keeping a single row per CDR3 protein. The table has about 24,000 distinct CDR3 sequences, roughly 22% seen once; the top ten hold roughly half. On this clonotype: Its target is unknown.

V is TRBV11-2 and J is TRBJ1-3, with D uncertain. The receptor was derived from a donor aged 40 or older with multiple myeloma. Sequenced: a population of CD138-negative cells sorted from bone marrow. This chain's CDR3 is CASSPGPKSVSGNTIYF. The CDR3 DNA is TGTGCCAGCAGCCCGGGCCCTAAGAGCGTCTCCGGAAACACCATATATTTT. Variable domain in full (rest from reference TRBV11-2 and TRBJ1-3): EAGVAQSPRYKIIEKRQSVAFWCNPISGHATLYWYQQILGQGPKLLIQFQNNGVVDDSQLPKDRFSAERLKGVDSTLKIQPAKLEDSAVYLCASSPGPKSVSGNTIYFGEGSWLTVV.